This TCR beta chain is drawn from a study of CD8+ T cells in alopecia areata. Whole-study results and caveats: Normal scalp showed lower clonality than lesional scalp, especially alopecia totalis/universalis. Normal skin contains resident alphabeta T cells, and these are also sequenced in scalp samples.

This CDR3 comprises 13 residues. V was cut by 0 bases and J by 7 bases, with 8 bases left in between. Germline-derived CDR1 and CDR2 are SGHDT and YYEEEE. Reverse transcribed after extraction, RNA yielded cDNA as the sequencing template. Assay: immunoSEQ multiplex PCR; the TCRdb copy retains only in-frame clones and omits some. This table holds 89,000 or so clones, roughly 50% found once. In alopecia areata patients, both lesional scalp punch biopsies and peripheral blood were collected. This clone was observed a few times. Its target is not known. The same CDR3 arises from other DNA sequences in this sample as well.

V usage is TRBV5-6 and J usage is TRBJ1-5; D is unresolved. The source of this sequence is a human donor with alopecia areata. What was sequenced was NKG2D-high CD8+ T cells sorted from blood. The CDR3 DNA reads as TGTGCCAGCAGCTTGGGGTCTAACCAGCCCCAGCATTTT. This codes for CASSLGSNQPQHF.